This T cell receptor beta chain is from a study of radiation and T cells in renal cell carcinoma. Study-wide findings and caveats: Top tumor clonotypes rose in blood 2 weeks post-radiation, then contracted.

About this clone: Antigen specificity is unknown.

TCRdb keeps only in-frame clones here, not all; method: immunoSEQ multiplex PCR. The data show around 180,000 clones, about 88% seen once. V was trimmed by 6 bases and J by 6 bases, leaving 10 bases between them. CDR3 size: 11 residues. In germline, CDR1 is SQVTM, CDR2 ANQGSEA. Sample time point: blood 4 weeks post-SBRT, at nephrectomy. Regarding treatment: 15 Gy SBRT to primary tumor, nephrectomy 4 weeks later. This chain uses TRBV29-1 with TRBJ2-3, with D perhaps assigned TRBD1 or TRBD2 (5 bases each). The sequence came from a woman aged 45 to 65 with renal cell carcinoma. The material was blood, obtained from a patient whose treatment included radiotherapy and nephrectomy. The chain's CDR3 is CSVPGADTQYF. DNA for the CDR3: TGCAGCGTCCCCGGGGCCGATACGCAGTATTTT.